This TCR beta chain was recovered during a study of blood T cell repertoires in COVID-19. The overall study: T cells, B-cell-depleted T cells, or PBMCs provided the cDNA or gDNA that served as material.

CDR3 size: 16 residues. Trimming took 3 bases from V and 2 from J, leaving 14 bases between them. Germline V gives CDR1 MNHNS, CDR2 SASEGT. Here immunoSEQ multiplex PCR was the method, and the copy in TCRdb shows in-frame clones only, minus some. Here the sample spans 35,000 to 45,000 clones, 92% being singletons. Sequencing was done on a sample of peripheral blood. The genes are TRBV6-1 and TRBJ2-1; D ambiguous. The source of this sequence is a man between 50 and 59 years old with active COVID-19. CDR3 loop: CASSDVGSPAYNEQFF. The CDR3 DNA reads TGTGCCAGCAGTGATGTTGGTAGCCCTGCCTACAATGAGCAGTTCTTC.